This T cell receptor beta chain derives from a study of T cells in Graves' hyperthyroidism and ophthalmopathy. Study-level background: Blood was drawn when the patient was first diagnosed and still untreated.

This clonotype appeared many times. The antigen is undetermined. Overall study findings and caveats: In the analysis, a 13 V-J model separated ophthalmopathy from stable hyperthyroidism. It was a median about 6.5 months before onset that the model predicted ophthalmopathy.

V shed 6 bases and J 6 bases; nucleotides not matched to a gene: 7. CDR3 length equals 15 residues. TCR beta CDR3 region amplification was performed from RNA transcripts. TCR CDR3 regions were first amplified by RT-PCR with HTBI primers. TCRdb reprocessed the multiplex PCR reads via MiXCR and lists one record per CDR3 protein. The sample yields about 400,000 distinct CDR3 sequences, less than 20% seen once. Diagnoses were made from clinical symptoms, serum measures (thyroxine and TRAb), thyroid ultrasound and orbital computed tomography. Sequencing used blood. The receptor was isolated from a woman between 18 and 29 years old with Graves' hyperthyroidism that later progressed to Graves' ophthalmopathy. This chain uses TRBV12-3 or TRBV12-4 with TRBJ2-1; 11 positions match TRBD2. The CDR3 coding sequence is TGTGCCAGCAGCCAAACTAGCGGGAGTGGCAATGAGCAGTTCTTC. Protein: CASSQTSGSGNEQFF.